Each of the 2 T cell receptor beta chains below was sequenced from the same sample in a study of CD8+ T cells in alopecia areata. This sample's treatment: oral pan-JAK inhibitor, 5-10 mg twice daily. Isolated RNA was reverse transcribed into cDNA used as the sequencing template. The repertoire was sequenced with immunoSEQ multiplex PCR; TCRdb's copy has only in-frame clones and lacks some. The repertoire holds around 300,000 clones, with 45% to 70% as singletons. The source was CD4+ T cells sorted from blood, collected between weeks 51 and 54, from a patient treated with tofacitinib. The receptor source for this set is a human donor with alopecia areata.

In this sample, this clone turned up a few times. The rearrangement uses TRBV29-1 and TRBJ2-2; 11 nucleotides agree with TRBD1. V lost 6 bases and J lost 0; bases outside the gene matches: 3. Germline CDR1 and CDR2: SQVTM and ANQGSEA. This CDR3 is 15 amino acids long. The CDR3 spells CSVLDRGPNTGELFF. In nucleotides, the CDR3 is TGCAGCGTCCTGGACAGGGGGCCGAACACCGGGGAGCTGTTTTTT.

This clone was seen a few times. The rearrangement links TRBV7-9 to TRBJ2-4; weak D call: TRBD1 (7 bases). The CDR3 spans 14 residues. V gave up 5 bases and J gave up 3 bases, with 11 bases separating them. Germline assignment: CDR1 SEHNR and CDR2 FQNEAQ (reference sequence). The DNA of the CDR3 is TGTGCCAGCAGCAGACAGGGAGGCAAAAACATTCAGTACTTC. This gives the protein CASSRQGGKNIQYF.